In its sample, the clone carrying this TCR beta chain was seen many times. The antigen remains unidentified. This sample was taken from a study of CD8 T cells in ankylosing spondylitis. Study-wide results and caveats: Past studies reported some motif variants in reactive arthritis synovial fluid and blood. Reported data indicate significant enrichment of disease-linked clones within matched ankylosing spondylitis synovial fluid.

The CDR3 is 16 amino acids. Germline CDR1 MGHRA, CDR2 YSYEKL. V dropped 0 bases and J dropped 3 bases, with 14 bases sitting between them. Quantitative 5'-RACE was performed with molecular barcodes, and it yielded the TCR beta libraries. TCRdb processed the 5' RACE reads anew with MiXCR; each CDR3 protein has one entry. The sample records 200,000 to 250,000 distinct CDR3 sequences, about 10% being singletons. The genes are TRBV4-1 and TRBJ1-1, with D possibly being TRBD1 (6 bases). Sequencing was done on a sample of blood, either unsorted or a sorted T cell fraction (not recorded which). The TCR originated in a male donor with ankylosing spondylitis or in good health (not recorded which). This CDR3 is CASSQETGRGDTEAFF. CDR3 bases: TGCGCCAGCAGCCAAGAAACTGGCAGGGGCGACACTGAAGCTTTCTTT.